A selection of T cell receptor beta chains follows, all from one sample in a study of T cells expressing NK-cell markers. TCRdb re-called the 5' RACE reads; one entry per CDR3 protein, DNA not given. The specimen's table records 440,000 or so distinct CDR3 sequences. The sequenced material came from blood T cells: a sorted CD56 or NKG2C T cell subset, CD4+ or CD8+ T cells, or bulk PBMC T cells (not recorded which). All receptors derive from a woman between 18 and 70 years old in good health. Both conserved end residues are part of each CDR3.

v_gene: TRBV20-1; j_gene: TRBJ2-2; CDR3aa: CSARDHGLRDTGELFF
v_gene: TRBV4-1; j_gene: TRBJ1-2; CDR3aa: CASSQLPGQGENGYTF
v_gene: TRBV20-1; j_gene: TRBJ1-1; CDR3aa: CSARDQRGANTEAFF
v_gene: TRBV12-3/TRBV12-4; j_gene: TRBJ2-5; CDR3aa: CASSPGTSARQTQYF
v_gene: TRBV6-1; j_gene: TRBJ2-1; CDR3aa: CASSGGTRYNEQFF
v_gene: TRBV10-3; j_gene: TRBJ2-3; CDR3aa: CAISGLETSGRTDTQYF
v_gene: TRBV7-9; j_gene: TRBJ1-2; CDR3aa: CASSSAQGPYGYTF
v_gene: TRBV28; j_gene: TRBJ2-2; CDR3aa: CASSSPGEKYTGELFF
v_gene: TRBV24-1; j_gene: TRBJ2-1; CDR3aa: CATSDPPDRGNNEQFF
v_gene: TRBV7-8; j_gene: TRBJ2-1; CDR3aa: CASSPYTNEQFF
v_gene: TRBV5-4; j_gene: TRBJ2-2; CDR3aa: CASSLQTPGLAGGYTGELFF
v_gene: TRBV12-3/TRBV12-4; j_gene: TRBJ2-3; CDR3aa: CASSPLAGGTDTQYF
v_gene: TRBV12-3/TRBV12-4; j_gene: TRBJ2-3; CDR3aa: CASSLSGLGDTQYF
v_gene: TRBV6-1; j_gene: TRBJ1-1; CDR3aa: CASSAPDSPNTEAFF
v_gene: TRBV5-5; j_gene: TRBJ2-3; CDR3aa: CASSPIGAHTDTQYF
v_gene: TRBV15; j_gene: TRBJ2-3; CDR3aa: CATSQAGGTDTQYF
v_gene: TRBV5-4; j_gene: TRBJ2-2; CDR3aa: CASSPSRRGAAGELFF
v_gene: TRBV5-4; j_gene: TRBJ2-2; CDR3aa: CASSSHRAGELFF
v_gene: TRBV20-1; j_gene: TRBJ2-1; CDR3aa: CSARDHSGSPPFF
v_gene: TRBV5-4; j_gene: TRBJ2-2; CDR3aa: CASSVGLVKGTGELFF
v_gene: TRBV11-2; j_gene: TRBJ1-5; CDR3aa: CASSPGQERYSNQPQHF
v_gene: TRBV6-2/TRBV6-3; j_gene: TRBJ2-7; CDR3aa: CASGPPLAYEQYF
v_gene: TRBV20-1; j_gene: TRBJ2-7; CDR3aa: CSARDGWRGLSYEQYF
v_gene: TRBV29-1; j_gene: TRBJ2-5; CDR3aa: CSVGNQETQYF
v_gene: TRBV3-1; j_gene: TRBJ1-6; CDR3aa: CASSQGGSSSPLHF
v_gene: TRBV4-2; j_gene: TRBJ2-2; CDR3aa: CVSSHSGSFANTGELFF
v_gene: TRBV6-1; j_gene: TRBJ2-3; CDR3aa: CASGDQSLADTQYF
v_gene: TRBV6-5; j_gene: TRBJ2-7; CDR3aa: CASSYGPAEQYF
v_gene: TRBV7-2; j_gene: TRBJ2-1; CDR3aa: CASSLGYRGQFF
v_gene: TRBV19; j_gene: TRBJ2-2; CDR3aa: CASIPHERSGELFF
v_gene: TRBV12-3/TRBV12-4; j_gene: TRBJ2-5; CDR3aa: CASNPAGGETQYF
v_gene: TRBV7-3; j_gene: TRBJ2-1; CDR3aa: CASSSTGTSEQFF
v_gene: TRBV4-1; j_gene: TRBJ2-3; CDR3aa: CASGPSGTGYTDTQYF